The text below deals with one T cell receptor (beta chain). This clone was observed a single time. The antigen it recognizes is unknown. Base qualities are missing; no much larger clone stands one base away. This sample was included in a study of cytomegalovirus exposure and HLA in healthy donors (dated by TCRdb to the late 2010s). For the study in its entirety: An earlier analysis of roughly 630 of the donors reported 250 to 300 Gb of sequence data and 100 million to 130 million unique TCR beta sequences from 150 million to 200 million T cells. The number of typed donors differed by locus: about 620-640 for A, B, C, DRB1 and DQB1; 522 for DQA1; 600 to 610 for DPA1; and roughly 470 for DPB1. Across about 380 genotyped donors of the cohort, an average of about 250,000 unique TCR beta nucleotide sequences per donor were sequenced, and roughly 17% of those sequences were non-productive. High-throughput TCR immunosequencing, statistical association of individual TCRs with disease status, and machine learning were combined to predict cytomegalovirus infection status. Every repertoire in the discovery cohort had been generated on one and the same sequencing platform. In a later genetic analysis, genome-wide SNP genotypes for about three fifths of the roughly 670 donors were used, and that subset was treated as a discovery cohort. The study aimed to test whether cataloging public T cell receptors could reveal signatures of past pathogen exposure. HLA typing covered class I and class II loci at four-digit resolution. A later analysis re-examined previously published TCR beta repertoires from several hundred donors and added high-resolution HLA genotyping to investigate patterns of TCR occurrence. Rather than using new phenotypic data, the later analysis identified candidate immune exposures from TCR beta sequences and from how often those sequences occurred across donors. The genetic ancestry cluster associated with self-reported Caucasian donors included 81% of the roughly 400 genotyped donors. Several DR-DQ haplotypes were handled as single units for association and clustering, since linkage in the cohort was strong. Donor age, sex, ethnicity and CMV serostatus were compiled together with the repertoire data. In addition to the first cohort of 666 subjects, a separate validation cohort of 130 or so different subjects was used. Using immunosequencing, the study profiled T cell repertoires from about 610 subjects and related those repertoires to cytomegalovirus serostatus. An earlier analysis of around 540 of the donors applied high-throughput TCR beta sequencing to assess whether each TCR beta V gene segment acted as functional or pseudogenic. An early release covering approximately 600 HLA-typed donors comprised around 300 gigabases of sequencing data and roughly 86 million unique TCR sequences. The paper as a whole reports these results and caveats: Assigning TCR associations to individual alleles was difficult when HLA alleles, especially DR and DQ, strongly co-occurred. According to a later analysis, most CMV-associated TCR beta chains appeared to be HLA-restricted, and the HLA associations seemed to be driven largely by CMV exposure. Presence/absence analyses assumed roughly uniform sequencing depth across donors, an assumption that may not hold. Because some donors lacked HLA typing at each locus, the association tests relied only on the typed subset. The earlier analysis of around 600 of the donors excluded some 15 rarely observed V segments, including chromosome 9 orphons, because counts were too low. At a false discovery rate of 0.05, a later analysis linked approximately 18,000 TCR beta sequences to specific HLA alleles. In a later analysis, TCR association rates were found to vary across HLA loci, with the most associated TCRs seen for DRB1 alleles and the fewest for HLA-C alleles. A group of highly shared sequence variants was considered likely to be a technical artifact of the sequencing pipeline. A total of roughly 160 TCR beta chains were listed by the study as associated with cytomegalovirus. An association between a missense DCLRE1C variant and V-gene and J-gene trimming of TCR beta chains was found in a later genetic analysis and replicated in an independent cohort. Some IMGT-functional V segments, including TRBV6-2 and TRBV6-3, could not be told apart with the 87-base-pair reads, so those segments were excluded. A later analysis reported that several top co-occurrence clusters appeared linked to parvovirus B19, influenza, CMV and Epstein-Barr virus. Correlated functional status among segregating V segments might reflect linkage disequilibrium, but an unknown experimental factor could not be ruled out. Cytomegalovirus status was reported to be diagnosed by the classifier with high specificity and sensitivity in both the original and validation cohorts. The cohort was sequenced for TCR beta chains only, and without alpha or paired-chain data the features that could be detected were limited. In an earlier analysis of some 500 of the donors, most TCR beta V segments appeared in productive rearrangements about 87% or about 30% of the time, broadly matching IMGT annotations. A later genetic analysis reported fewer N-insertions in productive TCRs among donors in an Asian-associated ancestry cluster than the approximately 670-donor mean. A further reported finding was that TCR beta sequences accurately predicted the HLA-A and HLA-B alleles for most subjects in the first cohort. A later analysis found that HLA-associated TCR beta chains were more clonally expanded and had lower generation probabilities than equally common non-associated chains. CMV serostatus was the only immune exposure information available for the cohort. Across donors, most TCR sequences were observed very rarely, whereas some public TCRs were present in many individuals. In vitro tests confirmed that three of the cytomegalovirus-associated TCR beta chains recognize cytomegalovirus antigens. According to the authors, the approach could potentially be generalized to other disease states and immunological phenotypes.

In total, fewer than 750 healthy bone marrow donors made up the cohort. Cohort members were all nominally healthy when sampled, although unrecorded immune exposures were likely present. The donor was CMV seronegative and belonged to the group of roughly 330 seronegative cohort members. A peripheral blood sample was provided by each donor, and peripheral blood mononuclear cells were used for TCR beta sequencing. The Qiagen DNeasy Blood Extraction Kit was used to extract genomic DNA from the blood cell samples. Including the terminal cysteine and phenylalanine, the CDR3 comprises 16 residues. Only the CDR3 part of the read is kept: 48 bases, read in frame from the first base. For CDR1 and CDR2, the germline V gene (reference sequence) lists MNHNY and SVGAGI. The V end loses 4 bases and the J end loses 2 bases, and a stretch of 12 bases separates them. Receptor libraries were prepared by the immunoSEQ multiplex PCR assay. For the multiplex PCR, a mixture combining 60 forward primers for TCR Vbeta segments and 13 reverse primers for TCR Jbeta segments was used. The CDR3 region of rearranged TCR beta genes was amplified from genomic DNA with a multiplex PCR assay. Amplified TCR beta libraries were sequenced as 87-base-pair reads on the Illumina HiSeq System. As for the authors' bioinformatics: In a later analysis, approximately 74 million unique TCR beta chains were counted across the 500 to 700 repertoires, and around 11 million of these chains were shared by at least two donors. A nearest-neighbor algorithm error-corrected the raw reads and collapsed the reads into unique sequences, merging closely related sequences to remove PCR and sequencing errors. CDR3 sequences were aligned to IMGT reference sequences to assign V, D and J gene segments. For a sequence to be retained, a match of at least six nucleotides to both a V gene segment and a J gene segment was required. A rearrangement was called productive if the CDR3 had no stop codons and remained in frame with V and J, and every other rearrangement was called non-productive. CDR3 was defined according to IMGT convention as the region running from the second conserved V-encoded cysteine to the conserved J-encoded phenylalanine. In an earlier analysis of around 540 of the donors, sequences lacking an unambiguous match to a single V gene segment were excluded. In an earlier analysis of approximately 560 of the donors, a V segment was called functional when productive rearrangements were above 56.7%, and segregating when the standard deviation between donors exceeded 5%. A statistical classification framework was built for diagnosing cytomegalovirus status from the catalog of TCR beta chain sequences. V and J gene assignment, in a later analysis, came from comparing TCR nucleotide sequences with IMGT/GENE-DB human TR gene sequences. The TCRdist pipeline was used in a later analysis to assign CDR3 sequences and most-parsimonious VDJ recombination scenarios. In a later analysis, each TCR beta chain was defined by its CDR3 amino acid sequence together with its V-gene family, and reads lacking a unique V-gene family were excluded. In a later analysis, fewer than 600 highly shared, low-generation-probability nucleotide sequences were removed to address suspected cross-contamination and a sequencing artifact. For each public chain, a later analysis derived a clonal expansion index from normalized ranks of inferred template counts within each repertoire. In a later analysis, generation probabilities were computed using a VDJ recombination model fitted to out-of-frame rearrangements, and the results were checked against IGoR. Hypergeometric tests were used in a later analysis to score TCR-TCR, TCR-HLA and TCR-CMV co-occurrence, with a repertoire-size bias correction applied to the TCR pairs. In a later analysis, false discovery rates were estimated by permuting HLA or CMV assignments 20 times. A later analysis grouped co-occurring TCRs with DBSCAN, adding TCRdist sequence similarity when clustering within HLA-allele-positive subsets. Repertoires with fewer than 30,000 or more than 120,000 public chains, plus five repertoires with anomalous nucleotide sharing, were excluded from co-occurrence clustering. This is the immuneACCESS table as TCRdb keeps it, with only in-frame sequences that have V and J called. A part of the clones is gone; compared with another copy, unresolved V genes explain less than half, and the rest is unexplained. D and trimming were read from the DNA, whereas the V and J calls and clone size are those reported in that table. A total of 70,000 to 95,000 clones appear in this sample, approximately 80% of them only once. Jointly, the top ten make up 3% to 3.5% of the sample.

Sequenced input: PBMCs. The TCR was taken from a man in his fifties or sixties in good health and CMV-seronegative. This receptor chain uses TRBV6-6 and TRBJ1-6; the D gene is perhaps TRBD1, from 5 matching bases. The DNA reads TGTGCCAGCAGTTCCTACGACAGCCCCTATAATTCACCCCTCCACTTT. It specifies CASSSYDSPYNSPLHF.